This section outlines one TCR beta chain sequence together with its context. A read error is likely here: a far larger clone is one base away. Some clones are missing from TCRdb's copy, which holds only in-frame ones; the method was immunoSEQ multiplex PCR. The sample lists about 490,000 clones; approximately 78% were seen once. This specimen belongs to a study of shared clonotypes between healthy human individuals. Germline assignment: CDR1 GTSNPN and CDR2 SVGIG (reference sequence). This CDR3 region has 14 residues. Sequences were obtained from PBMCs. The chain has TRBV30 and TRBJ2-5, with unresolved D. The clonotype comes from a woman in her forties in good health. Some clones in this sample may be carry-over from other donors' samples. The CDR3 nucleotides are TGTGCCTGGAGGAGGCTCCTGTACCAAGAGACCCCGTACTTC. Translating it yields CAWRRLLYQETPYF.